Given below is one T cell receptor beta chain in context. MiXCR, applied by TCRdb to the 5' RACE reads, yields one record per CDR3 protein. This sample has approximately 210,000 distinct CDR3 sequences; roughly 30% occur once, and the top ten carry about an eighth. This entry is derived from a study of T-cell memory formation after mild COVID-19. The sequenced sample consisted of PBMCs or a T cell subset sorted from them (not recorded which). The clonotype originates from an adult woman who had mild COVID-19 (a few samples of this study predate the infection). Cell type and time point are not known.

The CDR3 sequence is CASSLTTETQYF. In DNA, the CDR3 is TGTGCCAGCAGCTTGACTACAGAGACCCAGTACTTC. This chain joins TRBV11-3 and TRBJ2-5; TRBD2 is a possible D gene (5 bases). Germline V lookup: CDR1 SGHNT, CDR2 YENEEA. The CDR3 consists of 12 residues. V shed 3 bases and J shed 4 bases, with 6 bases lying between them.